Presented here are 31 T cell receptor beta chains from one specimen sequenced in a study of cytomegalovirus exposure and HLA in healthy donors. A multiplex PCR was run with 60 Vbeta primers and 13 Jbeta primers. Libraries were prepared by immunoSEQ multiplex PCR; TCRdb keeps only in-frame clonotypes and omits some of them. The table has around 120,000 clones, 65% to 80% seen once. The sample consisted of PBMCs. These receptors all come from a woman between 35 and 50 years old in good health and CMV-seronegative.

The chain carries TRBV19 and TRBJ1-1; 7 nucleotides align to TRBD1. This CDR3 spans 15 amino acids. Germline V CDR1 and CDR2: LNHDA, SQIVND (reference sequence). The ends lost 7 bases at V and 0 bases at J; junction bases unmatched: 8. CDR3 in DNA: TGTGCCAGTATTCACAGGGGAAATCTGAACACTGAAGCTTTCTTT. Protein sequence: CASIHRGNLNTEAFF.

This clone was found a few times. The V call is TRBV10-1, the J call TRBJ2-5, with D possibly TRBD2 on 5 matching bases. V was shortened by 5 bases and J by 0 bases, with 7 bases between the two germline ends. Looked up from germline, CDR1 is WNHNN and CDR2 is SYGVQD (reference sequence). There are 13 residues in the CDR3. The CDR3, as DNA: TGCGCCAGCAGTACCGGGAACCAAGAGACCCAGTACTTC. Its protein is CASSTGNQETQYF.

V usage is TRBV19 and J usage is TRBJ2-3; 7 nucleotides agree with TRBD1. The junction had 5 bases not matched to a gene; V was cut back by 7 bases and J by 1 base. The CDR3 contains 14 residues. Germline V CDR1 and CDR2: LNHDA, SQIVND (reference sequence). The CDR3 DNA follows: TGTGCCAGTAAATACGACAGGGGCACAGATACGCAGTATTTT. As protein: CASKYDRGTDTQYF.

The chain is built from TRBV5-5 and TRBJ2-7, with 10 bases lining up with TRBD1. CDR1 is SGHKS and CDR2 is YYEKEE in the germline V gene (reference sequence). This CDR3 is 16 amino acids long. J lost 6 bases, V lost 4 bases, and 13 bases had no gene match. The CDR3 is CASSGRDRGKTGEQYF. DNA of the CDR3: TGTGCCAGCAGCGGCCGGGACAGGGGTAAAACGGGCGAGCAGTACTTC.

The CDR3 loop is CASSFTGQGLLGSYEQYF. CDR3 sequence (DNA): TGTGCCAGCAGCTTTACGGGACAGGGTCTTTTAGGATCCTACGAGCAGTACTTC. The V and J genes are TRBV11-1 and TRBJ2-7, with TRBD1 matching over 9 bases. V shed 3 bases, J shed 1 base, and the junction held 13 bases outside the gene matches. This CDR3 has 18 residues. Germline values: CDR1 SGHAT, CDR2 FQDESV (reference sequence).

This clone occurred once. This chain connects TRBV28 to TRBJ1-4; unclear D gene. V was cut by 6 bases and J by 8 bases, with 13 bases left in between. The CDR3 sequence is 13 residues long. The germline gives CDR1 MDHEN, CDR2 SYDVKM. CDR3 region: CASRSGGPEKLFF. As DNA, the CDR3 is TGTGCCAGCAGGAGCGGCGGCCCCGAAAAACTGTTTTTT.

V and J are TRBV27 and TRBJ2-1; 11 positions agree with TRBD2. V was clipped by 4 bases and J by 7 bases; unmatched bases: 6. The CDR3 spans 15 residues. CDR1 and CDR2 (germline): MNHEY, SMNVEV (reference sequence). The CDR3, as DNA: TGTGCCAGCAGTTCCCTAGCGGGAGGAAGGAATGAGCAGTTCTTC. The encoded protein is CASSSLAGGRNEQFF.

The chain's CDR3 is CASSVGLPSGEQYF. The CDR3 DNA is TGTGCCAGTAGTGTGGGCCTTCCCTCCGGCGAGCAGTACTTC. The gene calls are TRBV19 and TRBJ2-7; D gene uncertain. CDR1 and CDR2 from the germline V gene are LNHDA and SQIVND (reference sequence). Trimming removed 5 bases from V and 6 bases from J, with 17 bases in between. The CDR3 spans 14 residues.

This clone has a single count. The chain employs TRBV5-4 and TRBJ2-5; D gene uncertain. Trimming shortened V by 1 base and J by 1 base, and 5 bases separated the two germline ends. This CDR3 region has 13 residues. Germline CDR1 SGHNT, CDR2 YYREEE (reference sequence). CDR3 nucleotide sequence: TGTGCCAGCAGCTTGCACGGCCAAGAGACCCAGTACTTC. It yields the protein CASSLHGQETQYF.

The genes are TRBV6-5 and TRBJ2-3; D ambiguous. V was cut by 6 bases and J by 6 bases, with 19 bases left in between. The CDR3 contains 15 residues. Germline values: CDR1 MNHEY, CDR2 SVGAGI. The CDR3 protein is CASSLSWSRKDTQYF. CDR3 coding DNA: TGTGCCAGCAGCCTCAGTTGGTCTCGAAAGGATACGCAGTATTTT.

This chain joins TRBV28 and TRBJ1-1, with D hard to call. The V end was cut by 4 bases, the J end by 1 base, with 16 bases between. Germline V CDR1 and CDR2: MDHEN, SYDVKM. The CDR3 contains 16 residues. The CDR3 sequence: CASSSTGEGTNTEAFF. CDR3 nucleotides: TGTGCCAGCAGTTCCACCGGGGAGGGTACGAACACTGAAGCTTTCTTT.

V and J are TRBV2 and TRBJ2-5; D is perhaps TRBD2 (6 bases). This CDR3 has 14 residues. Germline values: CDR1 SNHLY, CDR2 FYNNEI. Trimming shortened V by 6 bases and J by 4 bases, and 15 bases separated the two germline ends. CDR3 sequence: CASRGGLPPETQYF. In DNA form, the CDR3 reads TGTGCCAGCAGGGGGGGACTCCCCCCAGAGACCCAGTACTTC.

The V gene is TRBV19, the J gene TRBJ2-1, with 12 bases identical to TRBD2. The CDR3 runs to 17 residues. V was clipped by 7 bases and J by 0 bases; unmatched bases: 7. Germline CDR1 and CDR2: LNHDA and SQIVND (reference sequence). The CDR3 sequence is CASKTSGSSSSYNEQFF. DNA for the CDR3: TGTGCCAGTAAGACTAGCGGGAGTTCCAGCTCCTACAATGAGCAGTTCTTC.

This chain connects TRBV5-1 to TRBJ2-7; TRBD2 might be the D (5 bases). The V end was cut by 0 bases, the J end by 0 bases, with 10 bases between. Per the germline V gene, CDR1 is SGHRS and CDR2 is YFSETQ. The CDR3 has 15 amino acids. For the CDR3, the DNA is TGCGCCAGCAGCTTGGTTACGGGGAACTCCTACGAGCAGTACTTC. Its translation is CASSLVTGNSYEQYF.

The chain carries TRBV18 and TRBJ2-2; D possibly corresponds to TRBD2 (5 bases). The CDR3 runs to 15 residues. The V and J ends lost 2 bases and 1 base respectively, with 8 bases between them. Germline V gene data show CDR1 as KGHSH and CDR2 as LQKENI. The CDR3 DNA is TGTGCCAGCTCACCATCCGGGGTGAACACCGGGGAGCTGTTTTTT. The encoded protein is CASSPSGVNTGELFF.

J is TRBJ1-3 and V is TRBV11-1; 10 positions match TRBD1. Per the germline V gene, CDR1 is SGHAT and CDR2 is FQDESV (reference sequence). There are 15 residues in the CDR3. V was pared by 4 bases and J by 3 bases, with 3 bases of the junction left unmatched. Here the CDR3 DNA reads TGTGCCAGCAGCTCCGGGACAGGGGATGGAAACACCATATATTTT. It encodes CASSSGTGDGNTIYF.

The chain's CDR3 is CATSRSRGENTIYF. The CDR3 DNA reads as TGTGCCACCAGCAGATCCAGGGGGGAAAACACCATATATTTT. The genes are TRBV15 and TRBJ1-3; 7 bases map to TRBD1. The length of the CDR3 is 14 residues. CDR1 is LNHNV and CDR2 is YYDKDF in the germline V gene (reference sequence). Germline trimming cut 2 bases from V and 6 bases from J; bases unmatched to any gene: 4.

The chain joins TRBV6-6 to TRBJ1-2; unclear D gene. Deletions cut 6 bases from V and 1 base from J, with 15 bases between. In germline, CDR1 is MNHNY, CDR2 SVGAGI (reference sequence). CDR3 length equals 15 residues. CDR3 DNA: TGTGCCAGCAGCCCAGGTTACGGTGATAACTATGGCTACACCTTC. Protein product: CASSPGYGDNYGYTF.

This clone occurred a few times. This chain connects TRBV19 to TRBJ2-6; 7 bases are a match to TRBD1. The V gene end was trimmed by 5 bases and the J gene end by 2 bases; junction bases not matched to a gene: 9. The CDR3 is 17 residues long. CDR1 is LNHDA, CDR2 SQIVND, per germline (reference sequence). The CDR3 DNA reads TGTGCCAGTAGTCCCGGCTTCGGACAGGCTGGGGCCAACGTCCTGACTTTC. Translation gives CASSPGFGQAGANVLTF.

V usage is TRBV10-3 and J usage is TRBJ1-1; D gene unclear. Looked up from germline, CDR1 is ENHRY and CDR2 is SYGVKD. This CDR3 spans 14 amino acids. Trimming took 0 bases from V and 1 from J, leaving 6 bases between them. The CDR3 DNA is TGTGCCATCAGTGAGTCCGGCGGGAACACTGAAGCTTTCTTT. It yields the protein CAISESGGNTEAFF.

The J gene is TRBJ2-5, the V gene TRBV7-9, with D perhaps matching TRBD2 (5 bases). This CDR3 spans 15 amino acids. Trimming cost V 5 bases and J 3 bases, with 16 bases left between them. CDR1 and CDR2 (germline): SEHNR, FQNEAQ (reference sequence). As DNA, the CDR3 is TGTGCCAGCAGCCCGGCTGGGCGGGTGGAAGAGACCCAGTACTTC. It specifies CASSPAGRVEETQYF.

CDR3 residues: CASSYSPGVGELFF. CDR3 nucleotides: TGTGCCAGCAGTTACTCCCCGGGAGTCGGGGAGCTGTTTTTT. The chain links TRBV6-5 to TRBJ2-2, with D possibly matching TRBD2 (6 bases). Per the germline V gene, CDR1 is MNHEY and CDR2 is SVGAGI. The length of the CDR3 is 14 residues. Trimming took 0 bases from V and 7 from J, leaving 9 bases between them.

The chain recombines TRBV28 with TRBJ2-7; 10 nucleotides agree with TRBD2. J lost 3 bases, V lost 6 bases, and 5 bases had no gene match. Per the germline V gene, CDR1 is MDHEN and CDR2 is SYDVKM. The CDR3 consists of 14 residues. CDR3 amino acids: CASSPLAGSYEQYF. CDR3 nucleotide sequence: TGTGCCAGCAGCCCACTAGCGGGGAGCTACGAGCAGTACTTC.

The chain carries TRBV27 and TRBJ2-3, with D uncertain. The CDR3 extends over 15 amino acids. V lost 3 bases to trimming and J lost 0 bases, with 10 bases between them. CDR1 is MNHEY, CDR2 SMNVEV, per germline (reference sequence). The CDR3 DNA sequence: TGTGCCAGCAGTTTCACTGGGCCCAGCACAGATACGCAGTATTTT. Translated: CASSFTGPSTDTQYF.

V gene TRBV11-1 combines with J gene TRBJ1-5; 8 nucleotides line up with TRBD1. Germline lookup yields CDR1 SGHAT and CDR2 FQDESV (reference sequence). This CDR3 is built from 18 residues. The trim removed 5 bases at V and 5 bases at J, leaving 17 bases unmatched. The CDR3 spells CASSPGATGEGSYQPQHF. DNA of the CDR3: TGTGCCAGCAGCCCCGGAGCGACAGGGGAAGGGTCTTATCAGCCCCAGCATTTT.

This clone was counted a single time. The chain links TRBV12-5 to TRBJ2-5, with TRBD2 matching 9 bases. Losses at the gene ends were 7 bases for V and 2 bases for J; bases not matched to a gene: 5. Germline V gene lookup returns CDR1 LGHNT and CDR2 FRNRAP. The CDR3 extends over 14 amino acids. DNA of the CDR3: TGTGCTAGTGCCCCGGCGGGAGGGCAAGAGACCCAGTACTTC. Translating gives CASAPAGGQETQYF.

This chain connects TRBV30 to TRBJ1-1; D ambiguous. Trimming shortened V by 0 bases and J by 3 bases, and 11 bases separated the two germline ends. The CDR3 sequence is 14 residues long. The germline V gene has CDR1 GTSNPN and CDR2 SVGIG (reference sequence). Written as DNA, the CDR3 is TGTGCCTGGAGTGTACGTGACGACTACACTGAAGCTTTCTTT. As protein: CAWSVRDDYTEAFF.

The CDR3 reads CASSSYTQYF. Here the CDR3 DNA reads TGTGCCAGCAGTAGCTATACGCAGTATTTT. This chain connects TRBV6-5 to TRBJ2-3; D gene ambiguous. V lost 5 bases to trimming and J lost 7 bases, with 4 bases between them. The CDR3 is 10 residues long. Germline V gives CDR1 MNHEY, CDR2 SVGAGI.

This rearrangement joins TRBV7-6 to TRBJ2-3; D unclear. Trimming pared 1 base from V and 2 bases from J, leaving 7 bases between. This CDR3 comprises 14 residues. Germline values: CDR1 SGHVS, CDR2 FNYEAQ. The CDR3 protein is CASSLGTITDTQYF. CDR3 sequence (DNA): TGTGCCAGCAGCTTAGGTACTATCACAGATACGCAGTATTTT.

The chain has TRBV13 and TRBJ1-2; 9 bases agree with TRBD1. The V gene end was trimmed by 2 bases and the J gene end by 6 bases; junction bases not matched to a gene: 10. There are 16 residues in the CDR3. CDR1 and CDR2 (germline): PRHDT, FYEKMQ (reference sequence). The CDR3 bases are TGTGCCAGCAGCTTAAAGACAGGGGGAATTGGAAATGGCTACACCTTC. It translates to CASSLKTGGIGNGYTF.

This chain uses TRBV15 with TRBJ1-1; TRBD1 is a possible D gene (5 bases). The CDR3 length is 15 residues. V shed 3 bases and J shed 4 bases, with 15 bases lying between them. Per the germline V gene, CDR1 is LNHNV and CDR2 is YYDKDF (reference sequence). CDR3 amino acids: CATSRDTERATEAFF. The CDR3 nucleotides are TGTGCCACCAGCAGGGACACTGAAAGGGCCACTGAAGCTTTCTTT.